The 22 T cell receptor beta chains below were found in one sample sequenced in a study of cytomegalovirus exposure and HLA in healthy donors. Researchers ran the PCR with 60 Vbeta and 13 Jbeta primers. TCRdb keeps only in-frame clones here, not all; method: immunoSEQ multiplex PCR. The table lists around 35,000 clones. Sequencing was done on a sample of PBMCs. The receptors originated from a woman between 40 and 55 years old in good health and CMV-seropositive.

CDR3 region: CASSSDMAGGTDTQYF. The CDR3 nucleotides are TGTGCCAGCAGTTCGGACATGGCGGGGGGCACAGATACGCAGTATTTT. The chain joins TRBV6-5 to TRBJ2-3, with 7 nucleotides matching TRBD2. J lost 1 base, V lost 4 bases, and 8 bases had no gene match. CDR1 is MNHEY, CDR2 SVGAGI, per germline. CDR3 length equals 16 residues.

The chain has TRBV27 and TRBJ2-7; tentative D call: TRBD2 (5 bases). Germline CDR1 and CDR2: MNHEY and SMNVEV (reference sequence). The V and J ends lost 4 bases and 2 bases respectively, with 18 bases between them. The CDR3 spans 16 residues. The CDR3 sequence is CASSSAHREKPYEQYF. In nucleotides, the CDR3 is TGTGCCAGCAGTTCAGCCCACCGGGAAAAGCCCTACGAGCAGTACTTC.

The chain has TRBV10-1 and TRBJ2-7; 11 positions agree with TRBD2. The V segment lost 2 bases and the J segment 0 bases; nucleotides outside the gene matches: 15. The CDR3 contains 20 residues. Germline CDR1 and CDR2: WNHNN and SYGVQD (reference sequence). CDR3 loop: CASSEGTTSGRPPASYEQYF. Here the CDR3 DNA reads TGCGCCAGCAGTGAGGGAACAACTAGCGGGAGACCCCCTGCCTCCTACGAGCAGTACTTC.

V and J are TRBV12-5 and TRBJ2-7, with TRBD1 matching over 9 bases. The germline V gene has CDR1 LGHNT and CDR2 FRNRAP. V was clipped by 0 bases and J by 5 bases; unmatched bases: 8. This CDR3 comprises 16 residues. As DNA, the CDR3 is TGTGCTAGTGGTTTGGTACCGGGACAGGGTTTCGACGAGCAGTACTTC. Its translation is CASGLVPGQGFDEQYF.

The chain recombines TRBV7-2 with TRBJ2-7; perhaps TRBD1 as D (6 bases). Germline lookup yields CDR1 SGHTA and CDR2 FQGNSA. CDR3 length: 14 amino acids. The V end lost 4 bases, the J end lost 0 bases, and 10 bases lay between the germline ends. CDR3 sequence (DNA): TGTGCCAGCAGCTCAAACAGGGTCTCCTACGAGCAGTACTTC. Its protein is CASSSNRVSYEQYF.

V is TRBV5-3 and J is TRBJ1-2, with 7 bases lining up with TRBD1. TRBV5-3 qualifies as an ORF whose function is uncertain. The CDR3 sequence is 16 residues long. Germline trimming cut 2 bases from V and 2 bases from J; bases unmatched to any gene: 9. Written as DNA, the CDR3 is TGTGCCAGAAGCTTAAAACAGGGGAACCTCAACTATGGCTACACCTTC. Translating it yields CARSLKQGNLNYGYTF.

V is TRBV11-1 and J is TRBJ1-2; perhaps TRBD1 as D (6 bases). V was trimmed by 5 bases and J by 3 bases, leaving 10 bases between them. Germline lookup yields CDR1 SGHAT and CDR2 FQDESV (reference sequence). The CDR3 has 13 amino acids. The CDR3 reads CASSHRDDYGYTF. The CDR3 DNA is TGTGCCAGCAGCCACAGGGATGACTATGGCTACACCTTC.

The chain carries TRBV18 and TRBJ1-1, with D tentatively TRBD1 (5 bases). Trimming took off 2 bases at V and 7 bases at J, with 8 bases between the two ends. This CDR3 is built from 12 residues. Germline CDR1 and CDR2: KGHSH and LQKENI. The CDR3 sequence is CASSPGGDEAFF. CDR3 bases: TGTGCCAGCTCACCAGGGGGGGATGAAGCTTTCTTT.

The rearrangement joins TRBV5-1 to TRBJ2-5, with no clear D. Germline CDR1 reads SGHRS; CDR2 reads YFSETQ. Trimming took 4 bases from V and 3 from J, leaving 16 bases between them. The CDR3 runs 15 residues. The CDR3 region has the DNA TGCGCCAGCAGCCAGGAACCACAGAGAAAAGAGACCCAGTACTTC. Amino acids: CASSQEPQRKETQYF.

The chain recombines TRBV5-1 with TRBJ1-1, with TRBD1 matching over 7 bases. The length of the CDR3 is 16 residues. Germline CDR1 and CDR2: SGHRS and YFSETQ. V dropped 3 bases and J dropped 3; count of bases not matched to a gene: 11. CDR3 sequence (DNA): TGCGCCAGCAGCTCCACAGGGGCCGGGATGGACACTGAAGCTTTCTTT. This codes for CASSSTGAGMDTEAFF.

A note on this clone: Other DNA sequences in the same sample also yield this CDR3. The chain has TRBV5-1 and TRBJ1-1; D remains unclear. Germline CDR1 SGHRS, CDR2 YFSETQ. V gave up 1 base and J gave up 11 bases, with 9 bases separating them. The CDR3 covers 11 residues. DNA of the CDR3: TGCGCCAGCAGCTTGAACCGGGAGGCTTTCTTT. It encodes CASSLNREAFF.

The chain employs TRBV19 and TRBJ2-1, with TRBD2 identical over 12 bases. CDR1 is LNHDA, CDR2 SQIVND, per germline (reference sequence). V dropped 6 bases and J dropped 0; count of bases not matched to a gene: 9. CDR3 size: 18 residues. The CDR3 DNA sequence: TGTGCCAGTAGGGGGGGGACTAGCGGGCCGAGCTCCTACAATGAGCAGTTCTTC. This sequence encodes CASRGGTSGPSSYNEQFF.

The CDR3 DNA follows: TGTGCCAGCAAATGGACCGGGGTAACAGATACGCAGTATTTT. This sequence encodes CASKWTGVTDTQYF. This chain uses TRBV5-8 with TRBJ2-3; D is perhaps TRBD2 (5 bases). Trimming took off 6 bases at V and 3 bases at J, with 14 bases between the two ends. This CDR3 is 14 amino acids long. The germline V gene has CDR1 SGHTS and CDR2 YDEGEE.

The chain carries TRBV6-6 and TRBJ2-6; D is unresolved. This CDR3 has 12 amino acids. Germline CDR1 MNHNY, CDR2 SVGAGI (reference sequence). V was trimmed by 6 bases and J by 6 bases, leaving 6 bases between them. CDR3 amino acids: CASSPLANVLTF. CDR3 bases: TGTGCCAGCAGCCCCCTGGCCAACGTCCTGACTTTC.

This rearrangement joins TRBV6-5 to TRBJ2-2; TRBD2 might be the D (7 bases). CDR1 and CDR2 from the germline V gene are MNHEY and SVGAGI. The CDR3 contains 13 residues. CDR3 residues: CAARGPNTGELFF. CDR3 DNA sequence: TGTGCTGCGCGGGGGCCCAACACCGGGGAGCTGTTTTTT.

The chain combines TRBV5-1 with TRBJ1-1; D may be TRBD1 (6 bases). CDR3 size: 15 residues. Trimming cost V 4 bases and J 0 bases, with 13 bases left between them. CDR1 and CDR2 from the germline V gene are SGHRS and YFSETQ. This CDR3 is CASSRQQGLNTEAFF. The CDR3 DNA sequence: TGCGCCAGCAGCAGACAACAGGGATTGAACACTGAAGCTTTCTTT.

CDR3 amino acids: CASSYSRRGGTYEQYF. The CDR3, as DNA: TGTGCCAGCAGTTACTCCCGGCGGGGGGGAACCTACGAGCAGTACTTC. V gene TRBV6-5 combines with J gene TRBJ2-7; 9 bases agree with TRBD2. CDR3 length equals 16 residues. The germline V gene has CDR1 MNHEY and CDR2 SVGAGI. Trimming removed 0 bases from V and 2 bases from J; junction bases left unmatched: 5.

This chain uses TRBV11-2 with TRBJ1-2; D possibly corresponds to TRBD1 (5 bases). Germline V lookup: CDR1 SGHAT, CDR2 FQNNGV. V lost 5 bases, J lost 5 bases, and 15 bases lay in between. This CDR3 is 14 amino acids long. The chain's CDR3 is CASSGQGNLYGYTF. Written as DNA, the CDR3 is TGTGCCAGCAGCGGGCAGGGAAATCTATATGGCTACACCTTC. Filled out from reference TRBV11-2 and TRBJ1-2, the complete variable domain reads EAGVAQSPRYKIIEKRQSVAFWCNPISGHATLYWYQQILGQGPKLLIQFQNNGVVDDSQLPKDRFSAERLKGVDSTLKIQPAKLEDSAVYLCASSGQGNLYGYTFGSGTRLTVV.

The chain couples TRBV5-6 to TRBJ2-5, with D perhaps TRBD1 (7 bases). Germline V lookup: CDR1 SGHDT, CDR2 YYEEEE. The CDR3 is 15 residues long. V was clipped by 4 bases and J by 2 bases, with 15 bases between them. The CDR3 nucleotides are TGTGCCAGCAGCATTAGGACAGGACTACAAGAGACCCAGTACTTC. Translating it yields CASSIRTGLQETQYF.

The chain uses TRBV2 and TRBJ1-2; TRBD1 aligns across 7 bases. The CDR3 is 15 residues long. V shed 6 bases and J 1 base; nucleotides not matched to a gene: 8. The germline CDR1 and CDR2 sequences are SNHLY and FYNNEI. The CDR3 is CASRAGTEVNYGYTF. CDR3 bases: TGTGCCAGCAGGGCCGGGACAGAAGTTAACTATGGCTACACCTTC.

The chain combines TRBV18 with TRBJ2-1; 7 positions agree with TRBD2. Per the germline V gene, CDR1 is KGHSH and CDR2 is LQKENI. CDR3 length: 17 amino acids. J lost 4 bases, V lost 3 bases, and 12 bases had no gene match. The CDR3 reads CASSPTGYGRLYNEQFF. CDR3 nucleotides: TGTGCCAGCTCACCCACCGGATACGGGAGGTTGTACAATGAGCAGTTCTTC. Combining the CDR3 with reference TRBV18 and TRBJ2-1 gives the whole variable domain NAGVMQNPRHLVRRRGQEARLRCSPMKGHSHVYWYRQLPEEGLKFMVYLQKENIIDESGMPKERFSAEFPKEGPSILRIQQVVRGDSAAYFCASSPTGYGRLYNEQFFGPGTRLTVL.

This chain uses TRBV6-1 with TRBJ2-2; the match to TRBD1 covers 10 bases. The CDR3 runs to 19 residues. V was pared by 4 bases and J by 0 bases, with 11 bases of the junction left unmatched. Germline V CDR1 and CDR2: MNHNS, SASEGT. CDR3 region: CASSGIRGQGTTNTGELFF. The CDR3, as DNA: TGTGCCAGCAGTGGGATCCGGGGACAGGGGACTACGAACACCGGGGAGCTGTTTTTT.